This is a list of T cell receptor beta chains from one sample in a study of blood T cell repertoires in COVID-19. Profiled with immunoSEQ multiplex PCR; TCRdb holds only in-frame clones, not every one. The sample shows roughly 330,000 clones, about nine tenths of them seen only once. Sequenced input: PBMCs or T cells enriched from blood (not recorded which). The receptors were gathered from a woman between 18 and 29 years old who had recovered from COVID-19. Each CDR3 is given with its conserved first and last residue. The D gene is left open where the match is weak. The size field is filled for only some rows; it gives once, few, many or a size class.

D gene: .; V gene: TRBV6-6; J gene: TRBJ1-1; clone size: .; CDR3 protein: CASSYGGSTEAFF; CDR3 DNA: TGTGCCAGCAGTTACGGGGGGAGTACTGAAGCTTTCTTT
D gene: TRBD2; V gene: TRBV6-6; J gene: TRBJ2-1; clone size: .; CDR3 protein: CASSYVGSGGEQFF; CDR3 DNA: TGTGCCAGCAGTTACGTTGGTAGCGGGGGTGAGCAGTTCTTC
D gene: TRBD1; V gene: TRBV29-1; J gene: TRBJ1-2; clone size: once; CDR3 protein: CSVDKGQGIDGYTF; CDR3 DNA: TGCAGCGTGGATAAAGGACAGGGGATAGATGGCTACACCTTC
D gene: TRBD1; V gene: TRBV19; J gene: TRBJ1-1; clone size: .; CDR3 protein: CASFRDRGNTEAFF; CDR3 DNA: TGTGCCAGCTTCCGGGACAGGGGTAACACTGAAGCTTTCTTT
D gene: TRBD2; V gene: TRBV7-2; J gene: TRBJ2-1; clone size: .; CDR3 protein: CASSSAGLAGVNEQFF; CDR3 DNA: TGTGCCAGCAGCTCAGCGGGACTAGCGGGAGTAAATGAGCAGTTCTTC
D gene: TRBD2; V gene: TRBV5-6; J gene: TRBJ2-3; clone size: few; CDR3 protein: CASSLRTSGRPGTDTQYF; CDR3 DNA: TGTGCCAGCAGCCTCAGGACTAGCGGACGTCCGGGCACAGATACGCAGTATTTT
D gene: TRBD1; V gene: TRBV5-1; J gene: TRBJ1-3; clone size: once; CDR3 protein: CASSSTAGQGIDASGNTIYF; CDR3 DNA: TGCGCCAGCAGCTCTACCGCGGGACAGGGGATTGACGCCTCTGGAAACACCATATATTTT
D gene: .; V gene: TRBV28; J gene: TRBJ1-5; clone size: .; CDR3 protein: CASTWGVHSNQPQHF; CDR3 DNA: TGTGCCAGCACCTGGGGGGTTCATAGCAATCAGCCCCAGCATTTT
D gene: .; V gene: TRBV5-1; J gene: TRBJ2-1; clone size: .; CDR3 protein: CASSSSGLGDEQFF; CDR3 DNA: TGCGCCAGCAGCTCCAGCGGGCTGGGGGATGAGCAGTTCTTC
D gene: TRBD1; V gene: TRBV19; J gene: TRBJ1-4; clone size: .; CDR3 protein: CASSRKEGALSEKLFF; CDR3 DNA: TGTGCCAGTAGTAGGAAGGAGGGGGCTCTAAGTGAAAAACTGTTTTTT
D gene: .; V gene: TRBV9; J gene: TRBJ2-1; clone size: .; CDR3 protein: CASSVGTDNEQFF; CDR3 DNA: TGTGCCAGCAGCGTAGGGACTGACAATGAGCAGTTCTTC
D gene: TRBD1; V gene: TRBV24-1; J gene: TRBJ1-1; clone size: .; CDR3 protein: CATSPGTGSTEAFF; CDR3 DNA: TGTGCCACCAGTCCCGGGACAGGGAGCACTGAAGCTTTCTTT
D gene: .; V gene: TRBV27; J gene: TRBJ1-3; clone size: .; CDR3 protein: CASIPLGGNTIYF; CDR3 DNA: TGTGCCAGCATCCCTCTTGGCGGAAACACCATATATTTT
D gene: TRBD1; V gene: TRBV27; J gene: TRBJ1-1; clone size: once; CDR3 protein: CASSLRVTGGYTEAFF; CDR3 DNA: TGTGCCAGCAGTCTCCGGGTAACAGGGGGGTACACTGAAGCTTTCTTT
D gene: TRBD1; V gene: TRBV14; J gene: TRBJ1-1; clone size: .; CDR3 protein: CASSTGQGTTLEAFF; CDR3 DNA: TGTGCCAGCAGCACCGGACAGGGGACAACCCTTGAAGCTTTCTTT
D gene: .; V gene: TRBV18; J gene: TRBJ2-5; clone size: few; CDR3 protein: CASSPRQTQETQYF; CDR3 DNA: TGTGCCAGCTCACCCCGACAGACCCAAGAGACCCAGTACTTC
D gene: .; V gene: TRBV13; J gene: TRBJ1-4; clone size: .; CDR3 protein: CASSPGTLGEKLFF; CDR3 DNA: TGTGCCAGCAGCCCCGGGACACTCGGTGAAAAACTGTTTTTT
D gene: .; V gene: TRBV5-1; J gene: TRBJ1-1; clone size: .; CDR3 protein: CASSLGGANTEAFF; CDR3 DNA: TGCGCCAGCAGCTTGGGTGGAGCGAACACTGAAGCTTTCTTT
D gene: TRBD1; V gene: TRBV27; J gene: TRBJ1-6; clone size: .; CDR3 protein: CASRQTGSDSPLHF; CDR3 DNA: TGTGCCAGCAGACAGACAGGGTCTGATTCACCCCTCCACTTT
D gene: TRBD2; V gene: TRBV6-5; J gene: TRBJ2-7; clone size: .; CDR3 protein: CASSPGLAGFGQYF; CDR3 DNA: TGTGCCAGCAGTCCGGGACTAGCGGGATTCGGTCAGTACTTC
D gene: .; V gene: TRBV6-5; J gene: TRBJ2-5; clone size: .; CDR3 protein: CASSQLDSQETQYF; CDR3 DNA: TGTGCCAGCAGTCAACTGGACAGTCAAGAGACCCAGTACTTC
D gene: .; V gene: TRBV11-2; J gene: TRBJ2-7; clone size: .; CDR3 protein: CASSLGYSYEQYF; CDR3 DNA: TGTGCCAGCAGCTTAGGGTATAGCTACGAGCAGTACTTC
D gene: .; V gene: TRBV7-9; J gene: TRBJ1-2; clone size: .; CDR3 protein: CASSLALQGVGYTF; CDR3 DNA: TGTGCCAGCAGCTTAGCGCTACAGGGCGTGGGCTACACCTTC
D gene: TRBD1; V gene: TRBV9; J gene: TRBJ2-2; clone size: .; CDR3 protein: CASSPHIRQGNTGELFF; CDR3 DNA: TGTGCCAGCAGCCCTCATATTCGACAGGGGAACACCGGGGAGCTGTTTTTT